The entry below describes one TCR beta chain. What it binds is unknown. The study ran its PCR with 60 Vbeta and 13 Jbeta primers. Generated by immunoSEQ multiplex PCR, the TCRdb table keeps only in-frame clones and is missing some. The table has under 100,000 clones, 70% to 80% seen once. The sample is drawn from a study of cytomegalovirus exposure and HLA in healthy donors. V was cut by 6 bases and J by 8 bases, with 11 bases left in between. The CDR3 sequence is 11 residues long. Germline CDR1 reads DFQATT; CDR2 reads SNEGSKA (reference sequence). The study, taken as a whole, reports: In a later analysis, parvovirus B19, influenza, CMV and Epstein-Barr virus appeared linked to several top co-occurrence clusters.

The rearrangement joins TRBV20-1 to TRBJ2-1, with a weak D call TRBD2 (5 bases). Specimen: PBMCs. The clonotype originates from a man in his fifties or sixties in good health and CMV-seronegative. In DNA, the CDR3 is TGCAGTGCCCGAGGGATGGATGAGCAGTTCTTC. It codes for CSARGMDEQFF.